This TCR beta chain appears in the sequencing data of a study of T cell responses to AZD1222 COVID-19 vaccine. The study's findings and limits: Increased Spike-specific TCR breadth and depth were observed after two AZD1222 doses. Epitopes outside B.1.351 and B.1.1.7 mutated regions reportedly drew nearly half of spike TCRs. Repertoires were obtained only post-peak T cell response.

Comments on this clone: The antigen remains undetermined.

Profiled with immunoSEQ multiplex PCR; TCRdb holds only in-frame clones, not every one. This repertoire shows 120,000 or so clones, nearly 90% found once; its top ten account for around 3%. The TCR comes from an adult in good health. The input for sequencing was peripheral blood, taken on day 0 of AZD1222 vaccination.

This CDR3 reads CASSAGGVADTQYF. The DNA of the CDR3 is TGTGCCAGCAGCGCCGGAGGAGTCGCAGATACGCAGTATTTT. J is TRBJ2-3 and V is TRBV28, with D possibly TRBD2 on 5 matching bases. The CDR3 totals 14 residues. The V and J ends lost 6 bases and 4 bases respectively, with 14 bases between them. Germline CDR1 and CDR2: MDHEN and SYDVKM. Using reference TRBV28 and TRBJ2-3 for the parts outside the CDR3, the full variable domain is DVKVTQSSRYLVKRTGEKVFLECVQDMDHENMFWYRQDPGLGLRLIYFSYDVKMKEKGDIPEGYSVSREKKERFSLILESASTNQTSMYLCASSAGGVADTQYFGPGTRLTVL.